A selection of T cell receptor beta chains follows, all from one sample in a study of CD8 T cells in ankylosing spondylitis. TCRdb reprocessed the 5' RACE reads via MiXCR and lists one record per CDR3 protein. This sample yields approximately 140,000 distinct CDR3 sequences, of which 6.5% to 8.5% are seen a single time; 7.3% belongs to the top ten. Sequencing was performed on synovial fluid, either unsorted or a sorted T cell fraction (not recorded which). Source of these receptors: a male donor with ankylosing spondylitis. Both conserved end residues are part of each CDR3. A D gene is named only where the DNA matches it firmly. Size is stated for part of the rows, as once, few or many counts, or as a class when the clone is expanded.

CSGREGYTF TGCAGTGGCAGGGAGGGCTACACCTTC . few TRBJ1-2 TRBV20-1
CSVDPGLAGPYNEQFF TGCAGCGTAGATCCGGGACTAGCGGGCCCCTACAATGAGCAGTTCTTC TRBD2 many TRBJ2-1 TRBV29-1
CASSLMTGGNEKLFF TGTGCCAGCAGCTTGATGACAGGGGGCAATGAAAAACTGTTTTTT TRBD1 . TRBJ1-4 TRBV5-6
CASSYSYLGDTEAFF TGTGCCAGCAGTTACTCCTACTTGGGGGACACTGAAGCTTTCTTT . many TRBJ1-1 TRBV6-5
CSARDRTGVDEQYF TGCAGTGCTAGAGATAGGACAGGCGTGGACGAGCAGTACTTC TRBD1 . TRBJ2-7 TRBV20-1
CASSLKGFDTGELFF TGCGCCAGCAGCTTGAAGGGGTTTGACACCGGGGAGCTGTTTTTT . many TRBJ2-2 TRBV5-1
CASSGTWGGYNEQFF TGTGCCAGCTCAGGTACCTGGGGAGGGTACAATGAGCAGTTCTTC TRBD2 many TRBJ2-1 TRBV11-2
CASSQYGSGTNEKLFF TGCGCCAGCAGCCAATACGGCTCTGGGACTAATGAAAAACTGTTTTTT . . TRBJ1-4 TRBV4-3
CASSQAPHRTGGTGELFF TGCGCCAGCAGCCAAGCCCCCCACCGGACAGGGGGGACCGGGGAGCTGTTTTTT TRBD1 many TRBJ2-2 TRBV4-3
CASSLYGQGTGNTIYF TGTGCCAGCAGTTTATACGGACAGGGGACTGGAAACACCATATATTTT TRBD1 many TRBJ1-3 TRBV28
CASSPGDGSTEAFF TGCGCCAGCAGCCCAGGGGATGGGAGCACTGAAGCTTTCTTT . many TRBJ1-1 TRBV5-1
CASSLQSTDTQYF TGTGCCAGCTCACTGCAGAGCACAGATACGCAGTATTTT . . TRBJ2-3 TRBV18
CASSLIRRNEQFF TGTGCCAGCAGCTTAATCAGGCGCAATGAGCAGTTCTTC . many TRBJ2-1 TRBV7-2
CASSDGLAGGNEQFF TGTGCCAGCAGTGACGGACTAGCGGGGGGGAATGAGCAGTTCTTC TRBD2 many TRBJ2-1 TRBV6-4
CAMSHRWDLQNIQYF TGTGCCATGAGCCACCGGTGGGACTTACAAAACATTCAGTACTTC . . TRBJ2-4 TRBV5-6
CASSEPTNTGELFF TGTGCCAGCAGTGAGCCTACTAACACCGGGGAGCTGTTTTTT . few TRBJ2-2 TRBV6-1
CSATRVARVDYGYTF TGCAGTGCCACCCGTGTAGCCAGGGTTGACTATGGCTACACCTTC . many TRBJ1-2 TRBV20-1
CASSAQPTGGYEQYF TGTGCCAGTAGTGCCCAACCGACAGGGGGCTACGAGCAGTACTTC TRBD1 . TRBJ2-7 TRBV19
CASKKQGGTEYGYTF TGTGCCAGCAAAAAACAAGGGGGGACTGAGTATGGCTACACCTTC . many TRBJ1-2 TRBV12-3/TRBV12-4
CSADVRDNQPQHF TGCAGTGCTGACGTCAGGGACAATCAGCCCCAGCATTTT . few TRBJ1-5 TRBV20-1
CASSPGPAGETQYF TGTGCCAGCTCACCTGGTCCAGCAGGGGAGACCCAGTACTTC . few TRBJ2-5 TRBV18
CASSSIQPQHF TGTGCCAGCAGTTCTATACAGCCCCAGCATTTT . . TRBJ1-5 TRBV28
CASFRGSQGNTEAFF TGCGCCAGCTTTCGGGGTAGCCAAGGGAACACTGAAGCTTTCTTT . many TRBJ1-1 TRBV5-1
CASSLRPFSSGENTGELFF TGTGCCAGCAGCCTCAGACCCTTCTCTAGCGGGGAGAACACCGGGGAGCTGTTTTTT TRBD2 few TRBJ2-2 TRBV11-2
CSASTGKNTGELFF TGCAGTGCCTCGACAGGGAAGAACACCGGGGAGCTGTTTTTT TRBD1 medium-sized TRBJ2-2 TRBV20-1
CASSFTPLRTARKGNTIYF TGTGCCAGCAGCTTCACCCCCCTCCGGACAGCGCGCAAAGGAAACACCATATATTTT . many TRBJ1-3 TRBV7-8
CASSVPKGAGNTIYF TGTGCCAGCAGCGTCCCGAAGGGAGCCGGAAACACCATATATTTT . many TRBJ1-3 TRBV7-2
CSVARQITDTQYF TGCAGCGTTGCCCGCCAGATCACAGATACGCAGTATTTT . many TRBJ2-3 TRBV29-1
CASSRTWTSGGTDTQYF TGCGCCAGCAGCCGGACATGGACTAGCGGAGGCACAGATACGCAGTATTTT TRBD2 . TRBJ2-3 TRBV4-1
CAKVGDYGYTF TGTGCCAAGGTGGGGGACTATGGCTACACCTTC . . TRBJ1-2 TRBV2
CAWRVWATNEKLFF TGTGCCTGGAGAGTTTGGGCAACTAATGAAAAACTGTTTTTT . many TRBJ1-4 TRBV30
CATSDPGGSYYGYTF TGTGCCACCAGTGATCCAGGGGGATCGTACTATGGCTACACCTTC TRBD1 many TRBJ1-2 TRBV24-1
CSARDRTGYYEQYF TGCAGTGCTAGAGATCGGACAGGATACTACGAGCAGTACTTC TRBD1 many TRBJ2-7 TRBV20-1
CASSLGGTHKNIQYF TGTGCCAGCAGTTTAGGGGGCACCCACAAAAACATTCAGTACTTC . many TRBJ2-4 TRBV27
CATSLGTSGINEQFF TGTGCCACCAGCTTAGGGACTAGCGGGATCAATGAGCAGTTCTTC TRBD2 . TRBJ2-1 TRBV15
CSASGFGRNSYEQYF TGCAGTGCTAGCGGTTTCGGGAGGAACTCCTACGAGCAGTACTTC TRBD2 many TRBJ2-7 TRBV20-1
CASSQAHSGGAMNTQYF TGCGCCAGCAGCCAAGCACATAGCGGGGGGGCGATGAATACGCAGTATTTT TRBD2 . TRBJ2-3 TRBV4-1
CSAFNRDQETQYF TGCAGTGCTTTCAACAGGGACCAAGAGACCCAGTACTTC . few TRBJ2-5 TRBV20-1
CDSGPGTGRSVTNTGELFF TGTGACAGCGGGCCCGGGACAGGGAGATCCGTTACGAACACCGGGGAGCTGTTTTTT TRBD1 . TRBJ2-2 TRBV6-1
CASSAQGAGVDTQYF TGTGCCAGCAGCGCCCAGGGAGCGGGGGTAGATACGCAGTATTTT TRBD2 many TRBJ2-3 TRBV7-2
CASSLEGVTGKQFF TGTGCCAGCAGCTTAGAGGGAGTAACGGGGAAACAGTTCTTC . . TRBJ2-1 TRBV7-8
CASSHRTGNYEQYF TGCGCCAGCAGCCATAGGACAGGGAACTACGAGCAGTACTTC TRBD1 few TRBJ2-7 TRBV4-3